This T cell receptor beta chain was captured in a study of cytomegalovirus exposure and HLA in healthy donors. TCRdb's copy holds only in-frame clones and misses some; the assay was immunoSEQ multiplex PCR. The data contain 110,000 or so clones, about 88% of them singletons. The validation cohort, a group of more than 100 subjects, included the donors and was separate from the approximately 660-subject first cohort. This receptor was obtained from a woman aged 18-29 years in good health and CMV-seropositive. The sequenced sample was PBMCs.

CDR3 residues: CASSLSGSGELFF. The DNA of the CDR3 is TGTGCCAGCAGCTTAAGCGGCTCGGGAGAACTGTTTTTT. The chain combines TRBV5-5 with TRBJ1-4; no firm D call. The CDR3 covers 13 residues. V was pared by 2 bases and J by 12 bases, with 14 bases between. Germline V CDR1 and CDR2: SGHKS, YYEKEE (reference sequence).